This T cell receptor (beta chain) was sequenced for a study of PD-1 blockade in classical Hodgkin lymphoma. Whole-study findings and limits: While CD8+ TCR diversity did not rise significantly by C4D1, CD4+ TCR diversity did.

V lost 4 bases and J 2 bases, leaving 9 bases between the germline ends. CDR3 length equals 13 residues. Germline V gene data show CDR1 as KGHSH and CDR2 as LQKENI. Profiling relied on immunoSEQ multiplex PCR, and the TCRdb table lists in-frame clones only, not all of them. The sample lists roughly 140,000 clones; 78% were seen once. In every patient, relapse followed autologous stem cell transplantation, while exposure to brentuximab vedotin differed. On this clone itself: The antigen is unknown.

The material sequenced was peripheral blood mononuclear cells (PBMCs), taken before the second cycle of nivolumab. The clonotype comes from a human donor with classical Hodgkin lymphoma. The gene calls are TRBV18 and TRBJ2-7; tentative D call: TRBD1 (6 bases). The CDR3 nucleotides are TGTGCCAGCTCACTCGGACAGCCCTACGAGCAGTACTTC. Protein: CASSLGQPYEQYF.